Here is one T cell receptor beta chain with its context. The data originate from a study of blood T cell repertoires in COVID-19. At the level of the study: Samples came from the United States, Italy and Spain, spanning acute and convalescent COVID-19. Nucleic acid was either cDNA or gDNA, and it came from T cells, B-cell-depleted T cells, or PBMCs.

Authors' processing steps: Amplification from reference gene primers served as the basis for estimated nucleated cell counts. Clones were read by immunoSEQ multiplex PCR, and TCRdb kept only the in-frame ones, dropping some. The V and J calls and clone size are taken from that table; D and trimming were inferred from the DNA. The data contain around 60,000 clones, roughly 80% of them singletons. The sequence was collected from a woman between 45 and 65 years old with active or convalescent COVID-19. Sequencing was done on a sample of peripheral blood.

Here the CDR3 DNA reads TGTGCCAGCAGGCTACAGGGACCGCCCTTCTTT. Translation gives CASRLQGPPFF. The chain combines TRBV28 with TRBJ1-1, with a possible D match to TRBD1 (6 bases). Germline V gene lookup returns CDR1 MDHEN and CDR2 SYDVKM. The CDR3 spans 11 residues. Between the trimmed V and J ends, which lost 6 bases and 14 bases, there was a span of 16 bases.